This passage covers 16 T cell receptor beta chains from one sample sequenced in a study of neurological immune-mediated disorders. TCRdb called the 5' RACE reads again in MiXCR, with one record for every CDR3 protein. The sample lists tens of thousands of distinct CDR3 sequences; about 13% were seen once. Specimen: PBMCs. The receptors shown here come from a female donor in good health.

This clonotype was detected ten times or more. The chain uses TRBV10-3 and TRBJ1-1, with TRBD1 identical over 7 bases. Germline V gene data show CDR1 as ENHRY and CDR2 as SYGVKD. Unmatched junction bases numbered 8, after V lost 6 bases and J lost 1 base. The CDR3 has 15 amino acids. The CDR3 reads CAIRASGQTNTEAFF. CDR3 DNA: TGTGCCATCAGGGCCTCGGGACAGACGAACACTGAAGCTTTCTTT.

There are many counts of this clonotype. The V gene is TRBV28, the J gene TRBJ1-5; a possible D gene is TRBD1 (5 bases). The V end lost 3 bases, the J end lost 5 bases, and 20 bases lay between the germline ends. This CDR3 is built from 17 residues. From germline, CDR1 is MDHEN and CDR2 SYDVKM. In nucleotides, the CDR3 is TGTGCCAGCAGTTTTGTGGCGCGCCTCGGGACGCATCAGCCCCAGCATTTT. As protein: CASSFVARLGTHQPQHF.

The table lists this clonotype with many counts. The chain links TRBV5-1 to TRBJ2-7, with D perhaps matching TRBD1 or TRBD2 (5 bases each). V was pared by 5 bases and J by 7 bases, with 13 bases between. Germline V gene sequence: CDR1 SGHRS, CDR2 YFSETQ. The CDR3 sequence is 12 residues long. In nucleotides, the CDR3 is TGCGCCAGCAGACGGGACGGCGGGGAGCAGTACTTC. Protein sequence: CASRRDGGEQYF. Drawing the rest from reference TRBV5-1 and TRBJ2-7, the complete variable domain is KAGVTQTPRYLIKTRGQQVTLSCSPISGHRSVSWYQQTPGQGLQFLFEYFSETQRNKGNFPGRFSGRQFSNSRSEMNVSTLELGDSALYLCASRRDGGEQYFGPGTRLTVT.

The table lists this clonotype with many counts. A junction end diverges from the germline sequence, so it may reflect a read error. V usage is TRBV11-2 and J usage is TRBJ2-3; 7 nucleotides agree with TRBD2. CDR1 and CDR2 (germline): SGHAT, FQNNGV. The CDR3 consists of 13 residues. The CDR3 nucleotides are TGTGCCAGCAGCTTGGGGGAGGGGACTACAATGGATTTT. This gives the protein CASSLGEGTTMDF.

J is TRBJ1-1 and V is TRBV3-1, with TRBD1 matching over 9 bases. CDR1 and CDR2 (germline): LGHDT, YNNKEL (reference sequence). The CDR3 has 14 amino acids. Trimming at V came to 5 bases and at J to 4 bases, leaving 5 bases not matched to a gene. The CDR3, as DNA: TGTGCCAGCAGCATGCGGGACAGGGTCACTGAAGCTTTCTTT. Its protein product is CASSMRDRVTEAFF.

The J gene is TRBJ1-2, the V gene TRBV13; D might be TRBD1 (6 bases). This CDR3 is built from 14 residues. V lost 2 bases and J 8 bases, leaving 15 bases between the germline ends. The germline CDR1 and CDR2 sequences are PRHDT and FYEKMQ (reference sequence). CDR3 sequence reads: CASSLRSGARGYTF. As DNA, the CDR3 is TGTGCCAGCAGCTTAAGGTCGGGGGCTCGAGGCTACACCTTC.

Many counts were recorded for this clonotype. The CDR3 protein is CATSRVPGEAFF. The CDR3 nucleotides read TGTGCCACCAGCAGAGTACCCGGCGAAGCTTTCTTT. This chain connects TRBV15 to TRBJ1-1; D is uncertain. Germline CDR1 LNHNV, CDR2 YYDKDF (reference sequence). The CDR3 runs to 12 residues. V was trimmed by 1 base and J by 8 bases, leaving 8 bases between them.

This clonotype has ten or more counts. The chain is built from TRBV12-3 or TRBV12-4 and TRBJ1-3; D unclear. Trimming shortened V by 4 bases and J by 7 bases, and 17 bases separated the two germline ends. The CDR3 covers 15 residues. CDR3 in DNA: TGTGCCAGCAGTTCCCCGGGCCCTAAAGGGAACACCATATATTTT. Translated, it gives CASSSPGPKGNTIYF.

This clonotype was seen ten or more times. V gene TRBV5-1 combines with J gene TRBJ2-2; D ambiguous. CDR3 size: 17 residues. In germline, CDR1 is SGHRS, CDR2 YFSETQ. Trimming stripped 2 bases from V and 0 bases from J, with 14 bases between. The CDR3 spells CASSLFVGQTNTGELFF. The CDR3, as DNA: TGCGCCAGCAGCTTATTTGTAGGGCAGACGAACACCGGGGAGCTGTTTTTT.

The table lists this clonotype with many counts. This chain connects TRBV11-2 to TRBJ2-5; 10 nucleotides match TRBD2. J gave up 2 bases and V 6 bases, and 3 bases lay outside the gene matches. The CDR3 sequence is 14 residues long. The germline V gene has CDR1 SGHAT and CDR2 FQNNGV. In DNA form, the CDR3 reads TGTGCCAGCAGTGGAGCGGGGGGGCAAGAGACCCAGTACTTC. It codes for CASSGAGGQETQYF.

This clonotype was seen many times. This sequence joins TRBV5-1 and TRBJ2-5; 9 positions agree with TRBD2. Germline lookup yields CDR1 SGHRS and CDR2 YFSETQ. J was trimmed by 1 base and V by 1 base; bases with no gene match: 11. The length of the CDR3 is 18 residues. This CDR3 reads CASSLSSGGPTSQETQYF. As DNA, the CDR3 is TGCGCCAGCAGCTTGAGTAGCGGGGGCCCTACCTCCCAAGAGACCCAGTACTTC. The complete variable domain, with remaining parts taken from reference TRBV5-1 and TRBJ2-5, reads KAGVTQTPRYLIKTRGQQVTLSCSPISGHRSVSWYQQTPGQGLQFLFEYFSETQRNKGNFPGRFSGRQFSNSRSEMNVSTLELGDSALYLCASSLSSGGPTSQETQYFGPGTRLLVL.

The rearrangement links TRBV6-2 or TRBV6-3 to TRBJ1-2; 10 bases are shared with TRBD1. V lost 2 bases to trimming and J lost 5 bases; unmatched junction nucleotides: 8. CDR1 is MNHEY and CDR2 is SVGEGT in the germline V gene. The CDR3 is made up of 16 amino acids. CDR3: CASSYLRDRGLYGYTF. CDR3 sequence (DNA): TGTGCCAGCAGTTACCTCCGGGACAGGGGACTTTATGGCTACACCTTC.

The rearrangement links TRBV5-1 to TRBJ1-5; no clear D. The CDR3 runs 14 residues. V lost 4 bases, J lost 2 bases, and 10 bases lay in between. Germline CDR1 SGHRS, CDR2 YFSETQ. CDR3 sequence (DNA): TGCGCCAGCAGCCCGGGAAAGGGCAATCAGCCCCAGCATTTT. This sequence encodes CASSPGKGNQPQHF.

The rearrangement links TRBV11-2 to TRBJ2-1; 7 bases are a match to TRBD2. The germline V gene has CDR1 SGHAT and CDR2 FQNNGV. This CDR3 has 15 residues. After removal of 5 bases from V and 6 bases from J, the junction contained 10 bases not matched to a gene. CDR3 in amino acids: CASSPWERGSNEQFF. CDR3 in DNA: TGTGCCAGCAGCCCCTGGGAGCGGGGAAGCAATGAGCAGTTCTTC.

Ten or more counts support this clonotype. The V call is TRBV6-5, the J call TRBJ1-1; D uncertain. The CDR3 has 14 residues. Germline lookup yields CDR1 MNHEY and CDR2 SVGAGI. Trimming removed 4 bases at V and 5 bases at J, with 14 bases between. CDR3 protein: CASSSLRRETEAFF. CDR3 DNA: TGTGCCAGCAGTTCCTTGAGGAGGGAGACTGAAGCTTTCTTT.

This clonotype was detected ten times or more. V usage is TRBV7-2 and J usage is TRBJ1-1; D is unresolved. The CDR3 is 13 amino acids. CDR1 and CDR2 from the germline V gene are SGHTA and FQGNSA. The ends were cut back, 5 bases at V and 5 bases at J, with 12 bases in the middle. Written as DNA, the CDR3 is TGTGCCAGCAGCCCCCTTGCGGGGACTGAAGCTTTCTTT. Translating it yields CASSPLAGTEAFF.